One T cell receptor (beta chain) is described in this entry. This sample stems from a study of blood T cell repertoires in COVID-19. Study summary: Acute-phase and convalescent COVID-19 samples originated in the United States, Italy and Spain. From T cells, B-cell-depleted T cells, or PBMCs came the material, which was cDNA or gDNA.

As processed by the authors: The authors estimated nucleated cell counts from reference gene primer amplification. TCRdb keeps only in-frame clones here, not all; method: immunoSEQ multiplex PCR. Clone size and V and J calls were adopted from that table, with D and trimming inferred from the DNA. This sample has about 44,000 clones; about 90% occur once, and the top ten carry 12%. The CDR3 consists of 17 residues. Germline-derived CDR1 and CDR2 are SGHVS and FNYEAQ. V shed 5 bases and J shed 0 bases, with 20 bases lying between them. The clonotype comes from a human donor in a cohort sampled during active COVID-19. The V and J genes are TRBV7-6 and TRBJ2-7, with D uncertain. Sample: peripheral blood. CDR3 loop: CASSQVSSQRSSYEQYF. The DNA of the CDR3 is TGTGCCAGCAGCCAAGTCTCATCCCAGCGCAGCTCCTACGAGCAGTACTTC.